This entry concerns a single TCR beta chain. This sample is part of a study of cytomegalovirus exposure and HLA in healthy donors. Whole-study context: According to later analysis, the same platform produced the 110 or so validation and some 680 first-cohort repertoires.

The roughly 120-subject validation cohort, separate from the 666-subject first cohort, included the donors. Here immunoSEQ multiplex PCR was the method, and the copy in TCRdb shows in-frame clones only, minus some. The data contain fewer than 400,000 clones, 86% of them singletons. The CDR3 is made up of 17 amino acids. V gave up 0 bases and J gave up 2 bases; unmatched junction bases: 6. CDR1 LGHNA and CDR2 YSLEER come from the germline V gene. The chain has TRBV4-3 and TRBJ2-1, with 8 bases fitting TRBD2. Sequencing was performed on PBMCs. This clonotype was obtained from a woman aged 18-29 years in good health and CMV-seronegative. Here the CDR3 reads CASSQDEAGGAYNEQFF. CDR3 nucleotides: TGCGCCAGCAGCCAAGATGAGGCGGGAGGAGCCTACAATGAGCAGTTCTTC.